Listed here are 16 T cell receptor beta chains from one sample, sequenced in a study of T cell responses to AZD1222 COVID-19 vaccine. Assay: immunoSEQ multiplex PCR; the TCRdb copy retains only in-frame clones and omits some. Found here are 40,000 to 60,000 clones, approximately 86% of them singletons; the top ten hold 6% to 7%. The specimen was peripheral blood, collected 28 days after the second AZD1222 dose. Every receptor here comes from an adult who received the AZD1222 COVID-19 vaccine.

This sequence joins TRBV5-4 and TRBJ2-5; perhaps TRBD1 as D (5 bases). Trimming removed 1 base from V and 5 bases from J, with 9 bases in between. CDR1 SGHNT and CDR2 YYREEE come from the germline V gene (reference sequence). This CDR3 is 13 amino acids long. This chain's CDR3 is CASSLPRVETQYF. CDR3 in DNA: TGTGCCAGCAGCTTGCCCAGGGTTGAGACCCAGTACTTC. Based on the CDR3 plus reference TRBV5-4 and TRBJ2-5, the full variable domain is ETGVTQSPTHLIKTRGQQVTLRCSSQSGHNTVSWYQQALGQGPQFIFQYYREEENGRGNFPPRFSGLQFPNYSSELNVNALELDDSALYLCASSLPRVETQYFGPGTRLLVL.

Here the CDR3 DNA reads TGTGCCAGTAGTGGCCAGGGGTACGAAAAACTGTTTTTT. Protein sequence: CASSGQGYEKLFF. V gene TRBV19 combines with J gene TRBJ1-4; D might be TRBD1 (6 bases). Trimming pared 5 bases from V and 8 bases from J, leaving 12 bases between. This CDR3 comprises 13 residues. Germline V gives CDR1 LNHDA, CDR2 SQIVND (reference sequence).

This chain joins TRBV19 and TRBJ1-1, with unresolved D. Per the germline V gene, CDR1 is LNHDA and CDR2 is SQIVND (reference sequence). The CDR3 sequence is 15 residues long. Trimming cost V 3 bases and J 3 bases, with 14 bases left between them. This chain's CDR3 is CASSMGRAEHTEAFF. Here the CDR3 DNA reads TGTGCCAGTAGTATGGGTCGGGCCGAGCACACTGAAGCTTTCTTT.

In DNA, the CDR3 is TGCAGCGTTGTAGGGCAGGGGTTGGATCAGCCCCAGCATTTT. Translated: CSVVGQGLDQPQHF. The chain carries TRBV29-1 and TRBJ1-5, with D possibly matching TRBD1 (6 bases). Trimming stripped 4 bases from V and 5 bases from J, with 15 bases between. Germline V lookup: CDR1 SQVTM, CDR2 ANQGSEA. The CDR3 covers 14 residues.

V gene TRBV21-1 combines with J gene TRBJ2-1; the D call in the table, TRBD2, was not verified against the DNA. TRBV21-1 is a documented pseudogene. This CDR3 spans 20 amino acids. The DNA for the CDR3 is TGTGCCAGCAGCAAAGCGTCTAGCGGTGGAACATACAGCTCCTACAATGAGCAGTTCTTC. Amino acid sequence: CASSKASSGGTYSSYNEQFF.

This clone has a single count. CDR3 in DNA: TGTGCCAGCAGGGGGGGACAGGGGACTTCACCCCTCCACTTT. Its protein product is CASRGGQGTSPLHF. The V gene is TRBV2, the J gene TRBJ1-6; 10 nucleotides agree with TRBD1. The CDR3 runs to 14 residues. The germline V gene has CDR1 SNHLY and CDR2 FYNNEI. Unmatched junction bases numbered 5, after V lost 6 bases and J lost 9 bases.

The V gene is TRBV15, the J gene TRBJ1-4, with D possibly matching TRBD1 (5 bases). This CDR3 has 16 amino acids. Between the trimmed V and J ends, which lost 6 bases and 6 bases, there was a span of 20 bases. Germline V CDR1 and CDR2: LNHNV, YYDKDF (reference sequence). The CDR3 bases are TGTGCCACCAGGGGGGGGTTAGGGGCACGGGATGAAAAACTGTTTTTT. Amino acids: CATRGGLGARDEKLFF.

V gene TRBV7-7 combines with J gene TRBJ2-2; no firm D call. The germline gives CDR1 SSHAT, CDR2 FNYEAQ (reference sequence). This CDR3 comprises 14 residues. V lost 1 base and J lost 2, with 5 bases in between. CDR3 loop: CASSLEGNTGELFF. The CDR3 region has the DNA TGTGCCAGCAGCTTAGAAGGAAACACCGGGGAGCTGTTTTTT.

The CDR3 spells CASSLAQGSGETQYF. DNA of the CDR3: TGTGCCAGCAGCTTAGCTCAGGGGTCAGGAGAGACCCAGTACTTC. This chain uses TRBV7-2 with TRBJ2-5; tentative D call: TRBD1 (6 bases). The V gene's germline CDR1 is SGHTA and CDR2 FQGNSA. The CDR3 runs to 15 residues. Trimming took off 0 bases at V and 4 bases at J, with 12 bases between the two ends.

The chain uses TRBV21-1 and TRBJ1-6; TRBD1 is taken as the D call from the table, unchecked against the DNA. TRBV21-1 is a known pseudogene. The CDR3 totals 17 residues. The CDR3 here is CASSMGTVFFLGSPLHF. CDR3 nucleotide sequence: TGTGCCAGCAGCATGGGTACAGTATTTTTCCTGGGTTCACCCCTCCACTTT.

V is TRBV6-1 and J is TRBJ2-2; D is possibly TRBD1 or TRBD2 (6 bases each). The V and J ends lost 4 bases and 5 bases respectively, with 20 bases between them. The germline V gene encodes CDR1 MNHNS and CDR2 SASEGT. This CDR3 contains 17 residues. The CDR3 bases are TGTGCCAGCAGTGGGACCTATTTTTGGGGGGCGACCGGGGAGCTGTTTTTT. It is translated as CASSGTYFWGATGELFF.

The CDR3 DNA reads as TGTGCCAGTAGTATCTCTGACAGGGTAACCTCGCACCAGCATTTT. This codes for CASSISDRVTSHQHF. This rearrangement joins TRBV19 to TRBJ1-5, with 7 bases matching TRBD1. CDR3 length: 15 residues. J lost 12 bases, V lost 3 bases, and 14 bases had no gene match. The germline gives CDR1 LNHDA, CDR2 SQIVND (reference sequence).

The chain uses TRBV27 and TRBJ1-3; D remains ambiguous. The CDR3 is 16 residues long. Trimming removed 5 bases at V and 1 base at J, with 15 bases between. Germline V gene sequence: CDR1 MNHEY, CDR2 SMNVEV (reference sequence). The DNA of the CDR3 is TGTGCCAGCAGTCCGCGGTATGGGGAGTCTGGAAACACCATATATTTT. It yields the protein CASSPRYGESGNTIYF.

V gene TRBV6-5 combines with J gene TRBJ2-3; TRBD2 agrees at 8 bases. The germline V gene encodes CDR1 MNHEY and CDR2 SVGAGI. The CDR3 totals 14 residues. V lost 6 bases and J lost 2; bases outside the gene matches: 4. CDR3 DNA: TGTGCCAGCAGCATACTAGCGGCCACAGATACGCAGTATTTT. It is translated as CASSILAATDTQYF.

The chain carries TRBV29-1 and TRBJ2-7; no clear D. CDR1 and CDR2 from the germline V gene are SQVTM and ANQGSEA. V lost 8 bases and J lost 2, with 16 bases in between. The CDR3 covers 13 residues. CDR3 loop: CSQPHVQPYEQYF. The CDR3 DNA follows: TGCAGCCAGCCCCATGTGCAGCCCTACGAGCAGTACTTC.

The CDR3 protein is CSVVRTGPYEQYF. DNA for the CDR3: TGCAGCGTTGTAAGGACAGGACCCTACGAGCAGTACTTC. This rearrangement joins TRBV29-1 to TRBJ2-7; 7 bases are a match to TRBD1. CDR3 size: 13 residues. The junction had 5 bases not matched to a gene; V was cut back by 4 bases and J by 2 bases. CDR1 is SQVTM, CDR2 ANQGSEA, per germline.